This TCR beta chain was observed in a study of CXCR3-negative and CXCR3-positive naive CD8 T cells. Study-level findings and limits: Relative to CXCR3-negative naive cells, CXCR3-positive naive cells had more hydrophobic TRB CDR3s. The study found CXCR3 expression partially decreased after cryopreservation and ran most assays on fresh PBMCs.

As regards this clonotype: Its antigen is undetermined.

Through 5' RACE with UMI labels, the TRB cDNA libraries were prepared. TCRdb re-called the 5' RACE reads and gives one entry per CDR3 protein, without DNA. The sample has 4,500 to 5,000 distinct CDR3 sequences. CDR3 size: 13 residues. CDR1 is SGHNT, CDR2 YYREEE, per germline (reference sequence). CD45RO-CCR7+CD27+CD95- marked naive CD8+ T cells. This receptor was taken from a human donor in good health. Some clones in this sample may be carry-over from other donors' samples. Sequences were obtained from naive CXCR3+ CD8+ T cells from blood. Indicated subset: CD45RO-CCR7+CD27+CD95- naive CD8+ T cells expressing CXCR3 (TNR3+). The chain couples TRBV5-4 to TRBJ1-2. The CDR3 spells CASSLDRNGGYTF.